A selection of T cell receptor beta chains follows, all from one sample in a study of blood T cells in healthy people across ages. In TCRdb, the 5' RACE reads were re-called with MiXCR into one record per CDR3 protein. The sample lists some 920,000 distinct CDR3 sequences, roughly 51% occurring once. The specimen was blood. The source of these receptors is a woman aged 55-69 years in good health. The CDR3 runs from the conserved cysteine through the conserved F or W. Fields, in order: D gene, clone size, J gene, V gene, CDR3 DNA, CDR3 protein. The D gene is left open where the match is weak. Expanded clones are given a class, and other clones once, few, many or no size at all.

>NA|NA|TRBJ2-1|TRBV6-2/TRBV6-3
TGTGCCAGCAGCACTGAAAAGTACAATGAGCAGTTCTTC
CASSTEKYNEQFF
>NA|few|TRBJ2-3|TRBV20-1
TGCAGTGCTAGAGATTACCGAACTGACACAGATACGCAGTATTTT
CSARDYRTDTDTQYF
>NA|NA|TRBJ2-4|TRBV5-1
TGCGCCAGCAGCTTGTCCAGCGGTGCCCGCGACATTCAGTACTTC
CASSLSSGARDIQYF
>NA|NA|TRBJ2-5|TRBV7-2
TGTGCCAGCAGCTTATACCGGACTTCTCAAGAGACCCAGTACTTC
CASSLYRTSQETQYF
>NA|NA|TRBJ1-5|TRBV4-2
TGTGCCAGCAGCCAATCTACAGTGAATAGCAATCAGCCCCAGCATTTT
CASSQSTVNSNQPQHF
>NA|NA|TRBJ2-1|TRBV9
TGTGCCAGCAGCGTCCAGAGCCACAATGAGCAGTTCTTC
CASSVQSHNEQFF
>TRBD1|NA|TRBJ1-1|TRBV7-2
TGTGCCAGCAGCCGTCAGGGGGGAGACACTGAAGCTTTCTTT
CASSRQGGDTEAFF
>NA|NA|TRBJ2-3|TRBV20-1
TGCAGTGCTAGATCACCGGAGGGCCCAGGAGGTACGCAGTATTTT
CSARSPEGPGGTQYF
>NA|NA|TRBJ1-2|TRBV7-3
TGTGCCAGCAGCTTCGGACCTACCGGCTATGGCTACACCTTC
CASSFGPTGYGYTF
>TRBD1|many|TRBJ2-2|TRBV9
TGTGCCGGCCTGATACAGGGGGCGCAGAACGGGGAGCTGTTTTTT
CAGLIQGAQNGELFF
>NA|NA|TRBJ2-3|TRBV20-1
TGCAGTGCTCGCAAAGGTTGGAGCACAGATACGCAGTATTTT
CSARKGWSTDTQYF
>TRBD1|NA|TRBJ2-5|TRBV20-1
TGCAGTGCTTACAGGGGGCAAGAGACCCAGTACTTC
CSAYRGQETQYF
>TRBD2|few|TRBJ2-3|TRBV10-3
TGTGCCATCAGGGCTGGACTAGCGGGGACGTTTGAGAGCACAGATACGCAGTATTTT
CAIRAGLAGTFESTDTQYF
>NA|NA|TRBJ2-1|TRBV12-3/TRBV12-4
TGTGCCAGCAGACCAGGCGGAATGACAAATGAGCAGTTCTTC
CASRPGGMTNEQFF
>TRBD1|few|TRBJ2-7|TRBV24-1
TGTGCCACCAGCCAGGGACAGGGACCCTACGAGCAGTACTTC
CATSQGQGPYEQYF
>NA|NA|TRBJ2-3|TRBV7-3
TGTGCCAGCTCAAACCAGTGGGAGAGACCAGATACGCAGTATTTT
CASSNQWERPDTQYF
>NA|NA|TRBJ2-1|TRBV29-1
TGCAGCGGGGGGGGGGACAGCAATGAGCAGTTCTTC
CSGGGDSNEQFF
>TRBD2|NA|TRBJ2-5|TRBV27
TGTGCCAGCAGTAAGAGGCTCGGGGGGGAGACCCAGTACTTC
CASSKRLGGETQYF
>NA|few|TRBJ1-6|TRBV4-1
TGCGCCAGCAGGGGCCTGAATTCACCCCTCCACTTT
CASRGLNSPLHF
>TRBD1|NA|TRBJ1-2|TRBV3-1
TGTGCCGGCAGCCCGTCGACAGGGGAGTGGACAGATGGCTACACCTTC
CAGSPSTGEWTDGYTF
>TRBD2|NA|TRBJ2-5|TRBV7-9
TGTGCCAGCAGCCAGACTAGCGGGCACGAGACCCAGTACTTC
CASSQTSGHETQYF
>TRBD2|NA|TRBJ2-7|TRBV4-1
TGCGCCAGCAGCTGGACTAGCGGGAGCCAATACGAGCAGTACTTC
CASSWTSGSQYEQYF
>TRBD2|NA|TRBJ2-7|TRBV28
TGTGCCAGCAGTCCCCCGCTTCTAGCGGGAGGGCAGGAAAACGAGCAGTACTTC
CASSPPLLAGGQENEQYF
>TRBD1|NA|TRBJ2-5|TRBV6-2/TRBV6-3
TGTGCCAGCAGACCACCGGGACAGGGGACCCTTAACGGGCGTTCTCAGTACTTC
CASRPPGQGTLNGRSQYF
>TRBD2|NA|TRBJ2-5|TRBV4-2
TGTGCCAGCAGCCATCCCGGGACTAGCGGACAAGAGACCCAGTACTTC
CASSHPGTSGQETQYF
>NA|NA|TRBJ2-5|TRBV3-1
TGTGCCAGCAGCGCTTGGAAGACCCAGTACTTC
CASSAWKTQYF
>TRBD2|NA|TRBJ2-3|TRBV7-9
TGTGCCAGCAGCCTTAGACTAGCGAGAGATACGCAGTATTTT
CASSLRLARDTQYF
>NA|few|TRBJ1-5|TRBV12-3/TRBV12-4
TGTGCCAGCAGGAACCTAGGACAGCTAAATCAGCCCCAGCATTTT
CASRNLGQLNQPQHF
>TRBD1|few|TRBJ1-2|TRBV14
TGTGCCAGCAGCCAAGATCCAGGGGGCGGGTACTATGGCTACACCTTC
CASSQDPGGGYYGYTF
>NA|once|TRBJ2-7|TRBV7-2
TGTGCCAGCAGCTTAGAGAGCGGGGACAACAATGAGCAGTACTTC
CASSLESGDNNEQYF
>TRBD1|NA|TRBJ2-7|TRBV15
TGTGCCACCAGCTTCGGGACAGGGGGTTACGAGCAGTACTTC
CATSFGTGGYEQYF
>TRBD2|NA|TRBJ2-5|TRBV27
TGTGCCAGCAGTTTAGAAGCGGGAGGAAATAGGGAGCAGTACTTC
CASSLEAGGNREQYF
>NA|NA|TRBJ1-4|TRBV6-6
TGTGCCAGCAGCCCGGACGGCTTGACCAATGAAAAACTGTTTTTT
CASSPDGLTNEKLFF
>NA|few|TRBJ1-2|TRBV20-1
TGCAGTGCACCGAGACAGGCCCCTGGCTACACCTTC
CSAPRQAPGYTF
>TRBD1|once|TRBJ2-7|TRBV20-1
TGCAGTGCTAGACCCAGGGACAGGGTGAAATACTACGAGCAGTACTTC
CSARPRDRVKYYEQYF
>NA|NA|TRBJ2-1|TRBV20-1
TGCAGTGCCAGAGAGGTATTCGGACACCCTCTTTCGGGAAATGAGCAGTTCTTC
CSAREVFGHPLSGNEQFF
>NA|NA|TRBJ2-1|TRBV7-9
TGTGCCAGCTACTTTCCCGACAATGAGCAGTTCTTC
CASYFPDNEQFF
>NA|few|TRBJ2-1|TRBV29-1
TGCAGCATTGAAGAGGGCAGGGCGAAGTACAATGAGCAGTTCTTC
CSIEEGRAKYNEQFF
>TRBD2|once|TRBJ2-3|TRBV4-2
TGTGCCAGCAGCGACAGAAGACTAGCGGGAGTTTTAGATACGCAGTATTTT
CASSDRRLAGVLDTQYF
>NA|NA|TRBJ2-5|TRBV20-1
TGCAGTTGGACCGTGGAGACCCAGTACTTC
CSWTVETQYF
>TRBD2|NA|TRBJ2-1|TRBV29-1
TGCAGCGTTTCCCCTAGCGGTAACAATGAGCAGTTCTTC
CSVSPSGNNEQFF
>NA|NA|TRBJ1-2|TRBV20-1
TGCAGTGCTAGAGTTGAGGGAAGAACTTGGGGCTACACCTTC
CSARVEGRTWGYTF